The rows below give T cell receptor beta chains drawn from one sample of a study of blood T cell repertoires in COVID-19. Profiled with immunoSEQ multiplex PCR; TCRdb holds only in-frame clones, not every one. The table has 150,000 to 200,000 clones, 87% seen once. The specimen was peripheral blood. Source of these receptors: a human donor in a cohort sampled during active COVID-19. Each CDR3 is given with its conserved first and last residue. Fields, in order: CDR3 length, J gene, V gene, D gene, CDR3 protein. The D gene is left open where the match is weak.

length: 14; J: TRBJ2-7; V: TRBV30; D: NA; CDR3: CAGQGGAQTYEQYF
length: 13; J: TRBJ2-2; V: TRBV7-2; D: NA; CDR3: CASSLGGGGELFF
length: 15; J: TRBJ2-2; V: TRBV20-1; D: TRBD1; CDR3: CSASEGAGNTGELFF
length: 18; J: TRBJ1-6; V: TRBV21-1; D: NA; CDR3: CASSKEDRVGSYNSPLHF
length: 15; J: TRBJ2-7; V: TRBV5-6; D: TRBD2; CDR3: CASSLGLAKTYEQYF
length: 15; J: TRBJ1-3; V: TRBV3-1/TRBV3-2; D: TRBD1; CDR3: CASRQGAAGGNTIYF
length: 12; J: TRBJ1-2; V: TRBV3-1/TRBV3-2; D: NA; CDR3: CASSQGNYGYTF
length: 14; J: TRBJ1-6; V: TRBV27; D: NA; CDR3: CASSLGRGGSPLHF
length: 14; J: TRBJ1-2; V: TRBV6-5; D: NA; CDR3: CASSYSSGSRGYTF
length: 16; J: TRBJ2-7; V: TRBV7-6; D: TRBD2; CDR3: CASSPVGGRPPYEQYF
length: 13; J: TRBJ2-7; V: TRBV27; D: TRBD1; CDR3: CASSPGQSYEQYF
length: 14; J: TRBJ1-3; V: TRBV27; D: NA; CDR3: CASSLDGSLNTIYF
length: 11; J: TRBJ2-5; V: TRBV6-5; D: TRBD1; CDR3: CASNRGETQYF
length: 15; J: TRBJ1-5; V: TRBV7-2; D: NA; CDR3: CASSPAPVSGQPQHF
length: 19; J: TRBJ2-1; V: TRBV11-3; D: NA; CDR3: CASSSGRLWTSSSYNEQFF
length: 17; J: TRBJ2-7; V: TRBV11-3; D: NA; CDR3: CASSFSADSRTSYEQYF
length: 15; J: TRBJ2-7; V: TRBV3-1/TRBV3-2; D: NA; CDR3: CASTLSSGISYEQYF
length: 17; J: TRBJ1-1; V: TRBV4-1; D: TRBD1; CDR3: CASSQVGQGAVNTEAFF
length: 18; J: TRBJ1-6; V: TRBV30; D: NA; CDR3: CAWSVGGMTGTDNSPLHF
length: 14; J: TRBJ1-2; V: TRBV3-1/TRBV3-2; D: NA; CDR3: CASSQVAGNDGYTF